This TCR beta chain was captured in a study of Ad26.COV2.S vaccination and SARS-CoV-2 variants. Study-level results: The breadth of spike-specific CD8+ and CD4+ T cell responses after vaccination was reportedly substantial. Responses of T cells in total may have been underestimated by the TCR breadth and depth analyses.

Treatment described: around 19 received Ad26.COV2.S at low or high dose, single or two shots; about 5 received placebo; per-sample allocation not given. All samples were drawn on day 63, counting from the first vaccine or placebo injection. The administered vaccine (an Ad26 vector) expressed Wuhan-strain SARS-CoV-2 spike. Trimming took 2 bases from V and 5 from J, leaving 10 bases between them. This CDR3 is built from 13 residues. The data were produced by immunoSEQ multiplex PCR, yet TCRdb's version contains in-frame clones alone and is incomplete. The sample holds around 380,000 clones, roughly nine tenths seen once. The table lists this clone with a count of one. What it binds is unknown.

This clonotype originated in a person between 18 and 65 years old who received the Ad26.COV2.S COVID-19 vaccine or a placebo. The V and J genes are TRBV12-3 or TRBV12-4 and TRBJ2-7, with unresolved D. The specimen was peripheral blood, collected in a trial of Ad26.COV2.S vaccine versus placebo. Written as DNA, the CDR3 is TGTGCCAGCAGTTTAAGGGTGAAGGACGAGCAGTACTTC. It is translated as CASSLRVKDEQYF.